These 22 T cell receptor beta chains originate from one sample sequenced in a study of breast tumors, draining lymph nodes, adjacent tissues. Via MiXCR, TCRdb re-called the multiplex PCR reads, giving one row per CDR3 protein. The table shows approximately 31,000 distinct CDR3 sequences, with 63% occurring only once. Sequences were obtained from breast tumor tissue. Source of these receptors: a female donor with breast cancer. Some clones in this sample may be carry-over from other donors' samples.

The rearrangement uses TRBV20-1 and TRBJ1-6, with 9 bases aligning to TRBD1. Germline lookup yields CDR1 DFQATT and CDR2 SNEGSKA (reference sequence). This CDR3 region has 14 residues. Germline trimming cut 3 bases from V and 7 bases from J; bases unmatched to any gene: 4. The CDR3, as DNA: TGCAGTGCTAGGGACAGGGGTAGAAATTCACCCCTCCACTTT. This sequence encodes CSARDRGRNSPLHF.

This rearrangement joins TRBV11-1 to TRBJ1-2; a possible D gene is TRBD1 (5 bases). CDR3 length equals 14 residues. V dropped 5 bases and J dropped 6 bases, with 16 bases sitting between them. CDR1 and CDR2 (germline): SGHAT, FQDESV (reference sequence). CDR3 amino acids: CASSPSGAYNGYTF. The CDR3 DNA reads TGTGCCAGCAGCCCCAGTGGGGCCTACAATGGCTACACCTTC.

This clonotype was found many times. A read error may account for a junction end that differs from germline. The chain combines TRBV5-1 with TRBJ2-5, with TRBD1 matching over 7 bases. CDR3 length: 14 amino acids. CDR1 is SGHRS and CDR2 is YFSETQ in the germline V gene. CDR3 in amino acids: CASSTGQTQDTQYF. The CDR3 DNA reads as TGCGCCAGCAGCACGGGACAGACCCAAGACACCCAGTACTTC.

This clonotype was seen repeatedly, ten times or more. The CDR3 DNA sequence: TGTGCCAGCAGCCAAGGGCGGGCGGCCAACGTCCTGACTTTC. Protein sequence: CASSQGRAANVLTF. This sequence joins TRBV7-3 and TRBJ2-6, with a possible D match to TRBD2 (5 bases). The germline CDR1 and CDR2 sequences are SGHTA and FQGTGA. The CDR3 extends over 14 amino acids. Deletions cut 5 bases from V and 6 bases from J, with 11 bases between.

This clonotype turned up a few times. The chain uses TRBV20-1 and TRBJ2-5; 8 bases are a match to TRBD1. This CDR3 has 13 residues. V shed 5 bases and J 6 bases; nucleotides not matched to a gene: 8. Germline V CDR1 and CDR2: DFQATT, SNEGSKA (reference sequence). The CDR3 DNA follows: TGCAGTGCTGACCATACAGGGGGGAAGACCCAGTACTTC. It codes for CSADHTGGKTQYF.

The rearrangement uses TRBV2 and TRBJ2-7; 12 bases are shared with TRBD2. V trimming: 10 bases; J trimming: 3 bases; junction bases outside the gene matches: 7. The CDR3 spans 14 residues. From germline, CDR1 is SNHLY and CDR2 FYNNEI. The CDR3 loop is CATSETSGSYEQYF. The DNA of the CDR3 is TGTGCCACGTCGGAGACTAGCGGGAGCTACGAGCAGTACTTC.

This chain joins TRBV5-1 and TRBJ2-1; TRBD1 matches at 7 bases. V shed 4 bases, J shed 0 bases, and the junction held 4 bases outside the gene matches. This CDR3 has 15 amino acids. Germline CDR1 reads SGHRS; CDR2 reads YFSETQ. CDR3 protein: CASSVGGYSYNEQFF. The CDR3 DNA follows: TGCGCCAGCAGCGTAGGGGGCTACTCCTACAATGAGCAGTTCTTC.

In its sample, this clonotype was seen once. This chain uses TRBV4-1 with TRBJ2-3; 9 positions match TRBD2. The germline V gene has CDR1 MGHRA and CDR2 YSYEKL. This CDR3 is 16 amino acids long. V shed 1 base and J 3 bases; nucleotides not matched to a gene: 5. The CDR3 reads CASSQGRGRATDTQYF. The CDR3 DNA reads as TGCGCCAGCAGCCAAGGTCGCGGGAGGGCGACAGATACGCAGTATTTT.

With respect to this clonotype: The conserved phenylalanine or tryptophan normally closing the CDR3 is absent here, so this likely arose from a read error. In DNA, the CDR3 is TGTGCCAGTAGTATACCCGGGAGCCCCTGTGGCTACACCTCC. Protein product: CASSIPGSPCGYTS. The chain uses TRBV19 and TRBJ1-2; the D is unclear. There are 14 residues in the CDR3. In germline, CDR1 is LNHDA, CDR2 SQIVND (reference sequence). Trimming pared 2 bases from V and 7 bases from J, leaving 14 bases between.

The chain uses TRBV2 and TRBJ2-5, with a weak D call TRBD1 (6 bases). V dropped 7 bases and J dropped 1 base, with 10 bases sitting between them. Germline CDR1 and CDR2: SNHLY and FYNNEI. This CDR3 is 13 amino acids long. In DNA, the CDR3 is TGTGCCAGCAACAGGGTGGGCCAAGAGACCCAGTACTTC. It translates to CASNRVGQETQYF.

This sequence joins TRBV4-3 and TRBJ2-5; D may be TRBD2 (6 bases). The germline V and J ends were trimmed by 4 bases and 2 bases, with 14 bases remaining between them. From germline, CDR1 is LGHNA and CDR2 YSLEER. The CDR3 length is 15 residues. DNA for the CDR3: TGCGCCAGCAGCCCAGGAGGGGCGGGACAAGAGACCCAGTACTTC. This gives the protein CASSPGGAGQETQYF.

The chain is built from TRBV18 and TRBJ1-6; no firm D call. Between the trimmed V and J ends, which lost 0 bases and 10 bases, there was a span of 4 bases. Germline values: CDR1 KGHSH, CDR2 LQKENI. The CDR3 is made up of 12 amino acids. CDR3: CASSPPSSPLHF. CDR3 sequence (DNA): TGTGCCAGCTCACCACCGTCCTCACCCCTCCACTTT.

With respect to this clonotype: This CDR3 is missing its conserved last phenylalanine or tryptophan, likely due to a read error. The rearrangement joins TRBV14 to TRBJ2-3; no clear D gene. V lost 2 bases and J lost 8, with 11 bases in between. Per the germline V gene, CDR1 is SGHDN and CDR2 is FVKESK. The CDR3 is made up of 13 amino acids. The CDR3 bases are TGTGCCAGCAGCCAACCGCCGGGCGGTACGCAGTATTCT. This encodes CASSQPPGGTQYS.

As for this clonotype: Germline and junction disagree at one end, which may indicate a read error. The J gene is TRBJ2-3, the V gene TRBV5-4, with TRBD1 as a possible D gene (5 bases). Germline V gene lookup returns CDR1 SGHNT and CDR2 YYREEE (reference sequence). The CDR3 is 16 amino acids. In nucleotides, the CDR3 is TGTGCCAGCGGCCCCTCGACGCCGCTCTTCACAGGTACGCAGTATTTT. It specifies CASGPSTPLFTGTQYF. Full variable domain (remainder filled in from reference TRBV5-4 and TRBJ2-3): ETGVTQSPTHLIKTRGQQVTLRCSSQSGHNTVSWYQQALGQGPQFIFQYYREEENGRGNFPPRFSGLQFPNYSSELNVNALELDDSALYLCASGPSTPLFTGTQYFGPGTRLTVL.

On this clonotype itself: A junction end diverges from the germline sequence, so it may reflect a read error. CDR3 sequence (DNA): TGTGCCAGCAGTCCACAAACGGATTATACTGAAGCTCTCTTT. It encodes CASSPQTDYTEALF. The V call is TRBV6-5, the J call TRBJ1-1; no definite D call. The CDR3 has 14 amino acids. CDR1 and CDR2 (germline): MNHEY, SVGAGI.

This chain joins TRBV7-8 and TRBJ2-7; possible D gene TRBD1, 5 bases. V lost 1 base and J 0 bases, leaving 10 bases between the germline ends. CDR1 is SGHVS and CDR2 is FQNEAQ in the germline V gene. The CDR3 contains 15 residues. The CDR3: CASSLVQDISYEQYF. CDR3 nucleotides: TGTGCCAGCAGCTTAGTACAGGACATCTCCTACGAGCAGTACTTC.

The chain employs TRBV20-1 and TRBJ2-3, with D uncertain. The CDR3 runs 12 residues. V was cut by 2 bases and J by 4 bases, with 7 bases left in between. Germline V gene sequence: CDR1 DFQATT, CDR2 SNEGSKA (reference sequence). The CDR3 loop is CSARPGSDTQYF. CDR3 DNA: TGCAGTGCTAGACCCGGGTCAGATACGCAGTATTTT.

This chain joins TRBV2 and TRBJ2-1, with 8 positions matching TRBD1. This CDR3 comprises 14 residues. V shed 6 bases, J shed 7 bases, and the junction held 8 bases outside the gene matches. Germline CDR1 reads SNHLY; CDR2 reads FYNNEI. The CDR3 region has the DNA TGTGCCAGCAGGCTCGGACAGGGTAAAAATGAGCAGTTCTTC. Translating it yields CASRLGQGKNEQFF. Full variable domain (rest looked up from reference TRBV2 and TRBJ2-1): EPEVTQTPSHQVTQMGQEVILRCVPISNHLYFYWYRQILGQKVEFLVSFYNNEISEKSEIFDDQFSVERPDGSNFTLKIRSTKLEDSAMYFCASRLGQGKNEQFFGPGTRLTVL.

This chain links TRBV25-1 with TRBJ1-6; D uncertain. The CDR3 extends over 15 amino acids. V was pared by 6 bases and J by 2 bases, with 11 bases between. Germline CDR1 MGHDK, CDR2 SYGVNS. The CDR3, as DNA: TGTGCCAGCAGCTTAGGGAGGACCTATAATTCACCCCTCCACTTT. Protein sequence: CASSLGRTYNSPLHF.

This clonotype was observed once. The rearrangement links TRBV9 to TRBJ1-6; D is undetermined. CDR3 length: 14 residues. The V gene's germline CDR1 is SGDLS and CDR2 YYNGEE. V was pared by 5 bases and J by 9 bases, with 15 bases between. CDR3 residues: CASSVTDDFSPLHF. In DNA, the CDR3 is TGTGCCAGCAGTGTTACAGACGACTTTTCACCCCTCCACTTT.

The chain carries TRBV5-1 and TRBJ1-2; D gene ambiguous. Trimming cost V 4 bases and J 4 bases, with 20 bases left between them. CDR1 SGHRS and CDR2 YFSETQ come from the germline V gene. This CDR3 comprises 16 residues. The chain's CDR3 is CASSPAPGRAGYGYTF. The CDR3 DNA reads TGCGCCAGCAGCCCCGCTCCGGGAAGGGCGGGCTATGGCTACACCTTC.

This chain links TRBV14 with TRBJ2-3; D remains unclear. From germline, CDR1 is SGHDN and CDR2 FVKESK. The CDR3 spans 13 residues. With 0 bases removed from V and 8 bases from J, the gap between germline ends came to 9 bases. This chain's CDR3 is CASSQDVATTQYF. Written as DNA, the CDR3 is TGTGCCAGCAGCCAAGATGTGGCGACTACGCAGTATTTT.